The present entry profiles one T cell receptor (beta chain) with its context. Its matching antigen is unknown. Trimming left V 8 bases short and J 0 bases short, with 16 bases between. CDR3 size: 15 residues. Germline V gives CDR1 LNHDA, CDR2 SQIVND (reference sequence). Sequenced by immunoSEQ multiplex PCR; TCRdb stores in-frame clones only, minus some. Here the sample spans 90,000 to 150,000 clones, about 85% being singletons. The record originates from a study of T cell responses to AZD1222 COVID-19 vaccine. Study context: Second doses were pooled across both intervals (about 4 or about 12 weeks). Study findings and constraints: Unmutated regions of variants are reportedly targeted by nearly half of spike-specific TCRs.

The clonotype comes from an adult in good health. The source material was peripheral blood, sampled on day 0 of AZD1222 vaccination. The chain links TRBV19 to TRBJ1-1; D not resolved. The CDR3 sequence: CASGPGFDVNTEAFF. In DNA, the CDR3 is TGTGCCAGTGGACCCGGGTTCGATGTGAACACTGAAGCTTTCTTT.